The rows below give T cell receptor beta chains drawn from one sample of a study of vaccination effects on CD4 cells after COVID-19. The repertoire was sequenced with immunoSEQ multiplex PCR; TCRdb's copy has only in-frame clones and lacks some. The sample holds roughly 70,000 clones, approximately 76% seen once. Which antigens these TCRs recognize remains unknown. The sample here was CD4+ T cells from PBMCs cultured with HCoV-OC43 spike peptides, taken after COVID-19 vaccination. These receptors all come from a human donor who received a COVID-19 vaccine. Each CDR3 is given with its conserved first and last residue. D genes are given only for firm matches. Clone size is stated in some rows and not others, as once, few, many or a class when expanded.

v_call: TRBV11-2; d_call: .; j_call: TRBJ1-1; clone_size: .; cdr3_aa: CASSSMVNTEAFF; cdr3_nt: TGTGCCAGCAGCTCGATGGTGAACACTGAAGCTTTCTTT
v_call: TRBV24-1; d_call: .; j_call: TRBJ1-3; clone_size: .; cdr3_aa: CATSETPGRGTGNTIYF; cdr3_nt: TGTGCCACCAGTGAAACACCGGGCCGAGGAACTGGAAACACCATATATTTT
v_call: TRBV14; d_call: .; j_call: TRBJ2-5; clone_size: .; cdr3_aa: CASSHELQRGETQYF; cdr3_nt: TGTGCCAGCAGCCACGAGCTACAGCGTGGAGAGACCCAGTACTTC
v_call: TRBV6-5; d_call: TRBD1; j_call: TRBJ1-2; clone_size: .; cdr3_aa: CASRDDRERGYTF; cdr3_nt: TGTGCCAGCAGAGACGACAGGGAACGAGGCTACACCTTC
v_call: TRBV4-1; d_call: .; j_call: TRBJ2-3; clone_size: .; cdr3_aa: CASSQDPKAQYF; cdr3_nt: TGCGCCAGCAGCCAGGACCCTAAGGCGCAGTATTTT
v_call: TRBV12-5; d_call: TRBD2; j_call: TRBJ2-3; clone_size: .; cdr3_aa: CASGTSGVTDTQYF; cdr3_nt: TGTGCTAGTGGGACTAGCGGGGTCACAGATACGCAGTATTTT
v_call: TRBV9; d_call: .; j_call: TRBJ1-1; clone_size: .; cdr3_aa: CASSVFSSNTEAFF; cdr3_nt: TGTGCCAGCAGCGTTTTCTCCTCGAACACTGAAGCTTTCTTT
v_call: TRBV5-1; d_call: .; j_call: TRBJ2-5; clone_size: .; cdr3_aa: CASSSARLAIETQYF; cdr3_nt: TGCGCCAGCAGCTCCGCCCGGTTGGCAATAGAGACCCAGTACTTC
v_call: TRBV18; d_call: .; j_call: TRBJ2-2; clone_size: .; cdr3_aa: CASSPPIPDRTYTGELFF; cdr3_nt: TGTGCCAGCTCACCACCGATCCCCGACAGGACCTACACCGGGGAGCTGTTTTTT
v_call: TRBV3-1/TRBV3-2; d_call: .; j_call: TRBJ2-2; clone_size: few; cdr3_aa: CASSHGRGELFF; cdr3_nt: TGTGCCAGCAGCCACGGTCGGGGGGAGCTGTTTTTT
v_call: TRBV7-2; d_call: TRBD1; j_call: TRBJ2-5; clone_size: .; cdr3_aa: CASSPGTGRQTQYF; cdr3_nt: TGTGCCAGCAGCCCCGGGACAGGTCGACAGACCCAGTACTTC
v_call: TRBV29-1; d_call: TRBD1; j_call: TRBJ1-4; clone_size: .; cdr3_aa: CSVEGGQNYEKLFF; cdr3_nt: TGCAGCGTTGAAGGGGGACAGAATTATGAAAAACTGTTTTTT
v_call: TRBV5-1; d_call: TRBD2; j_call: TRBJ2-1; clone_size: .; cdr3_aa: CASIPSGGVYNEQFF; cdr3_nt: TGCGCCAGCATTCCGAGCGGGGGGGTATACAATGAGCAGTTCTTC
v_call: TRBV7-9; d_call: TRBD1; j_call: TRBJ2-2; clone_size: .; cdr3_aa: CASSLQGAADTGELFF; cdr3_nt: TGTGCCAGCAGCTTACAGGGGGCGGCTGACACCGGGGAGCTGTTTTTT
v_call: TRBV6-5; d_call: .; j_call: TRBJ1-1; clone_size: few; cdr3_aa: CASSSNREGTEAFF; cdr3_nt: TGTGCCAGCAGCTCCAACAGGGAGGGTACTGAAGCTTTCTTT
v_call: TRBV5-1; d_call: .; j_call: TRBJ1-4; clone_size: .; cdr3_aa: CASSPTRPNEKLFF; cdr3_nt: TGCGCCAGCAGCCCTACTAGACCTAATGAAAAACTGTTTTTT
v_call: TRBV24-1; d_call: TRBD1; j_call: TRBJ2-2; clone_size: few; cdr3_aa: CATWDRANTGELFF; cdr3_nt: TGTGCCACCTGGGACAGGGCGAACACCGGGGAGCTGTTTTTT
v_call: TRBV4-3; d_call: .; j_call: TRBJ1-4; clone_size: .; cdr3_aa: CASSLQRGGEKLFF; cdr3_nt: TGCGCCAGCAGCCTGCAGAGAGGGGGTGAAAAACTGTTTTTT
v_call: TRBV10-3; d_call: .; j_call: TRBJ1-1; clone_size: few; cdr3_aa: CAIWAGGAEAFF; cdr3_nt: TGTGCCATCTGGGCAGGCGGGGCTGAAGCTTTCTTT
v_call: TRBV4-3; d_call: TRBD1; j_call: TRBJ2-3; clone_size: .; cdr3_aa: CASSHSGTGADTQYF; cdr3_nt: TGCGCCAGCAGCCACTCGGGGACAGGGGCGGATACGCAGTATTTT
v_call: TRBV4-1; d_call: .; j_call: TRBJ1-5; clone_size: .; cdr3_aa: CASSREVGEVGNQPQHF; cdr3_nt: TGCGCCAGCAGCCGAGAAGTTGGGGAGGTAGGGAATCAGCCCCAGCATTTT
v_call: TRBV28; d_call: .; j_call: TRBJ1-1; clone_size: .; cdr3_aa: CASSLLGGNTEAFF; cdr3_nt: TGTGCCAGCAGTTTATTGGGTGGGAACACTGAAGCTTTCTTT
v_call: TRBV6-4; d_call: .; j_call: TRBJ2-3; clone_size: .; cdr3_aa: CASSDPPLMQVDTQYF; cdr3_nt: TGTGCCAGCAGTGACCCACCTCTGATGCAGGTAGATACGCAGTATTTT
v_call: TRBV5-1; d_call: TRBD2; j_call: TRBJ2-3; clone_size: .; cdr3_aa: CASSFSGGSTDTQYF; cdr3_nt: TGCGCCAGCAGCTTCAGCGGGGGAAGCACAGATACGCAGTATTTT
v_call: TRBV5-8; d_call: TRBD1; j_call: TRBJ1-2; clone_size: .; cdr3_aa: CASSFDRGYGYTF; cdr3_nt: TGTGCCAGCAGCTTTGACAGGGGGTATGGCTACACCTTC
v_call: TRBV27; d_call: .; j_call: TRBJ1-2; clone_size: .; cdr3_aa: CASSLYSGDYGYTF; cdr3_nt: TGTGCCAGCAGTTTATATTCCGGGGACTATGGCTACACCTTC
v_call: TRBV18; d_call: .; j_call: TRBJ1-5; clone_size: .; cdr3_aa: CASSPSGNQPQHF; cdr3_nt: TGTGCCAGCTCACCAAGTGGCAATCAGCCCCAGCATTTT
v_call: TRBV7-9; d_call: TRBD1; j_call: TRBJ2-4; clone_size: .; cdr3_aa: CASSPRTGSGNIQYF; cdr3_nt: TGTGCCAGCAGCCCAAGGACAGGGTCAGGGAACATTCAGTACTTC
v_call: TRBV2; d_call: .; j_call: TRBJ2-1; clone_size: .; cdr3_aa: CASTTRGAGEQFF; cdr3_nt: TGTGCCAGCACCACACGGGGGGCCGGTGAGCAGTTCTTC
v_call: TRBV7-2; d_call: TRBD1; j_call: TRBJ2-1; clone_size: .; cdr3_aa: CAISQDRGYNEQFF; cdr3_nt: TGTGCCATCTCTCAGGACAGGGGGTACAATGAGCAGTTCTTC
v_call: TRBV4-3; d_call: .; j_call: TRBJ2-3; clone_size: .; cdr3_aa: CASSQDLGPGTDTQYF; cdr3_nt: TGCGCCAGCAGCCAAGATCTCGGCCCCGGGACAGATACGCAGTATTTT
v_call: TRBV2; d_call: .; j_call: TRBJ2-2; clone_size: .; cdr3_aa: CASRTSTGELFF; cdr3_nt: TGTGCCAGCCGGACCTCCACCGGGGAGCTGTTTTTT
v_call: TRBV5-5; d_call: TRBD2; j_call: TRBJ2-2; clone_size: .; cdr3_aa: CASSVERAGITGELFF; cdr3_nt: TGTGCCAGCAGCGTCGAAAGAGCGGGGATTACCGGGGAGCTGTTTTTT
v_call: TRBV5-1; d_call: .; j_call: TRBJ1-5; clone_size: .; cdr3_aa: CASSVTGQGQPQHF; cdr3_nt: TGCGCCAGCAGCGTCACGGGGCAGGGTCAGCCCCAGCATTTT
v_call: TRBV25-1; d_call: .; j_call: TRBJ1-5; clone_size: few; cdr3_aa: CASRDSLSNQPQHF; cdr3_nt: TGTGCCAGCAGGGACAGCCTTAGCAATCAGCCCCAGCATTTT
v_call: TRBV11-3; d_call: .; j_call: TRBJ1-1; clone_size: few; cdr3_aa: CASSLASGSTEAFF; cdr3_nt: TGTGCCAGCAGCTTAGCTTCGGGGAGCACTGAAGCTTTCTTT
v_call: TRBV6-5; d_call: .; j_call: TRBJ2-3; clone_size: few; cdr3_aa: CASSSSWTSTDTQYF; cdr3_nt: TGTGCCAGCAGCTCCAGCTGGACTAGCACAGATACGCAGTATTTT
v_call: TRBV7-3; d_call: .; j_call: TRBJ2-3; clone_size: few; cdr3_aa: CASSRGGTDTQYF; cdr3_nt: TGTGCCAGCAGCCGCGGAGGCACAGATACGCAGTATTTT
v_call: TRBV5-8; d_call: TRBD1; j_call: TRBJ2-5; clone_size: .; cdr3_aa: CASSLRSGQETQYF; cdr3_nt: TGTGCCAGCAGCTTGCGATCGGGACAGGAGACCCAGTACTTC
v_call: TRBV10-1; d_call: .; j_call: TRBJ1-5; clone_size: few; cdr3_aa: CASSQGGNQPQHF; cdr3_nt: TGCGCCAGCAGTCAAGGGGGCAATCAGCCCCAGCATTTT
v_call: TRBV11-2; d_call: .; j_call: TRBJ2-3; clone_size: .; cdr3_aa: CASSLAGADTQYF; cdr3_nt: TGTGCCAGCAGCTTAGCAGGGGCAGATACGCAGTATTTT
v_call: TRBV7-9; d_call: .; j_call: TRBJ1-4; clone_size: .; cdr3_aa: CASSLVGGTNEKLFF; cdr3_nt: TGTGCCAGCAGCTTAGTCGGAGGAACTAATGAAAAACTGTTTTTT
v_call: TRBV6-5; d_call: .; j_call: TRBJ2-5; clone_size: .; cdr3_aa: CASSRSGARETQYF; cdr3_nt: TGTGCCAGCAGTCGTTCCGGGGCGAGGGAGACCCAGTACTTC
v_call: TRBV5-1; d_call: TRBD2; j_call: TRBJ2-2; clone_size: .; cdr3_aa: CASSFLAGKNTGELFF; cdr3_nt: TGCGCCAGCAGCTTTCTAGCGGGGAAGAACACCGGGGAGCTGTTTTTT
v_call: TRBV4-1; d_call: .; j_call: TRBJ2-3; clone_size: few; cdr3_aa: CASSQVTADTQYF; cdr3_nt: TGCGCCAGCAGCCAGGTCACGGCAGATACGCAGTATTTT
v_call: TRBV11-2; d_call: .; j_call: TRBJ2-1; clone_size: few; cdr3_aa: CASRPGSTEQFF; cdr3_nt: TGTGCCAGCAGGCCCGGGAGCACAGAGCAGTTCTTC
v_call: TRBV3-1/TRBV3-2; d_call: TRBD1; j_call: TRBJ2-3; clone_size: once; cdr3_aa: CASSLLGQGSDTQYF; cdr3_nt: TGTGCCAGCAGCCTTCTCGGACAGGGGTCAGATACGCAGTATTTT
v_call: TRBV5-1; d_call: .; j_call: TRBJ2-6; clone_size: .; cdr3_aa: CASSLGFSGANVLTF; cdr3_nt: TGCGCCAGCAGCTTGGGTTTTTCTGGGGCCAACGTCCTGACTTTC
v_call: TRBV5-5; d_call: .; j_call: TRBJ1-1; clone_size: .; cdr3_aa: CASSGWTSTEAFF; cdr3_nt: TGTGCCAGCAGCGGATGGACATCTACTGAAGCTTTCTTT
v_call: TRBV5-1; d_call: .; j_call: TRBJ1-2; clone_size: few; cdr3_aa: CASSSITGGAWTF; cdr3_nt: TGCGCCAGCAGCTCGATCACGGGGGGCGCTTGGACCTTC
v_call: TRBV19; d_call: TRBD2; j_call: TRBJ2-3; clone_size: .; cdr3_aa: CAIATSGATDTQYF; cdr3_nt: TGTGCCATCGCGACTAGCGGGGCCACAGATACGCAGTATTTT
v_call: TRBV2; d_call: .; j_call: TRBJ1-5; clone_size: few; cdr3_aa: CASSRGGSNQPQHF; cdr3_nt: TGTGCCAGCAGTAGAGGAGGTAGCAATCAGCCCCAGCATTTT
v_call: TRBV1; d_call: .; j_call: TRBJ2-3; clone_size: .; cdr3_aa: CTSRQGVYNTDTQYF; cdr3_nt: TGCACCAGCAGACAGGGGGTTTATAACACAGATACGCAGTATTTT